Shown below are 22 T cell receptor beta chains from a single sample sequenced in a study of tumor-infiltrating lymphocytes in primary liver carcinoma (dated by TCRdb to about 2017). Total RNA and DNA were co-extracted from around 18-30 mg of bulk tissue with the AllPrep DNA/RNA mini kit, without cell sorting. Sequencing was performed on an Illumina HiSeq 2500. Using a constant-region primer and ProtoScript II reverse transcriptase, TCRbeta-specific cDNA was reverse-transcribed from about 0.45 ug total RNA. The TCRbeta libraries were prepared through three rounds of nested multiplex PCR following a slightly modified ARM-PCR procedure. Each of the first two PCR rounds ran for nine to ten cycles and used multiplex TRBV1-TRBV30 forward primers together with a Cbeta reverse primer. Through fastp at Q25 and MiXCR, TCRdb rebuilt clones from the public reads, retaining in-frame beta chains. Identical CDR3 proteins give one entry, which carries the most common genes and DNA. The sample data list over 45,000 distinct CDR3 sequences, and roughly 70% of these were observed just once. The ten largest clones capture roughly 27% of the sample.

Material: liver tumor tissue from sampling region 5. This specimen's cell subset or site label, interpreted: tumor region T5, tumor centre. The source is a middle-aged man with primary liver carcinoma and hepatitis B virus infection.

As for this clonotype: At one boundary the junction diverges from the germline segment, which might be a read error. The chain joins TRBV4-2 to TRBJ2-7; 13 bases fit TRBD2. The CDR3 has 17 residues. Looked up from germline, CDR1 is LGHNA and CDR2 is YNFKEQ. The CDR3 region is CTTTGLAGVYKSYEQYF. In nucleotides, the CDR3 is TGTACCACAACTGGACTAGCGGGAGTTTATAAGTCCTACGAACAGTACTTC.

This clonotype was observed at least ten times. The CDR3 protein is CAWSPQVFSGANVLTF. DNA of the CDR3: TGTGCCTGGAGTCCGCAGGTCTTCTCTGGGGCCAACGTCCTGACTTTC. The V gene is TRBV30, the J gene TRBJ2-6; D gene uncertain. Trimming cost V 2 bases and J 0 bases, with 11 bases left between them. Germline CDR1 and CDR2: GTSNPN and SVGIG (reference sequence). The CDR3 spans 16 residues.

This clonotype was seen a single time. This likely comes from a read error, as the CDR3 has no conserved phenylalanine or tryptophan at its end. The rearrangement joins TRBV6-5 to TRBJ2-7; either TRBD1 or TRBD2 may supply D (5 bases each). The CDR3 has 16 residues. The V end was cut by 0 bases, the J end by 6 bases, with 18 bases between. CDR1 and CDR2 from the germline V gene are MNHEY and SVGAGI. The CDR3 DNA reads TGTGCCAGCAGTTACTCGAGGGCGGACGGGGCTGCCGAGCAGTACTCC. This gives the protein CASSYSRADGAAEQYS.

This clonotype has a single count. Since the CDR3 does not end with the conserved phenylalanine or tryptophan, this likely comes from a read error. The J gene is TRBJ1-1, the V gene TRBV5-1; D is possibly TRBD1 (5 bases). This CDR3 comprises 17 residues. The V end was cut by 8 bases, the J end by 2 bases, with 25 bases between. CDR1 and CDR2 from the germline V gene are SGHRS and YFSETQ. The CDR3 loop reads CARSQKTWGGGNTEAFL. Written as DNA, the CDR3 is TGCGCCAGGAGCCAGAAGACATGGGGCGGAGGTAACACTGAAGCTTTCTTA.

This clonotype has a count of ten or more. The chain recombines TRBV10-3 with TRBJ2-7; 7 bases match TRBD2. Germline CDR1 reads ENHRY; CDR2 reads SYGVKD. The V segment lost 7 bases and the J segment 2 bases; nucleotides outside the gene matches: 11. The CDR3 totals 15 residues. The CDR3 region is CAITIGASGTYEQYF. Written as DNA, the CDR3 is TGTGCCATCACCATTGGGGCTAGCGGTACCTACGAGCAGTACTTC.

The chain employs TRBV7-9 and TRBJ1-1; maybe TRBD1 (6 bases). The CDR3 runs 15 residues. The germline V gene has CDR1 SEHNR and CDR2 FQNEAQ (reference sequence). The CDR3 spells CTNSPQGLMNTEAFF. The CDR3 DNA follows: TGTACCAACAGCCCTCAGGGGCTAATGAACACTGAAGCTTTCTTT. Combining the CDR3 with reference TRBV7-9 and TRBJ1-1 gives the whole variable domain DTGVSQNPRHKITKRGQNVTFRCDPISEHNRLYWYRQTLGQGPEFLTYFQNEAQLEKSRLLSDRFSAERPKGSFSTLEIQRTEQGDSAMYLCTNSPQGLMNTEAFFGQGTRLTVV.

This clonotype turned up a few times. The V gene is TRBV28, the J gene TRBJ2-3; D ambiguous. Germline lookup yields CDR1 MDHEN and CDR2 SYDVKM. V shed 4 bases and J shed 2 bases, with 4 bases lying between them. CDR3 length: 12 amino acids. CDR3 amino acids: CASSSDTDTQYF. In DNA form, the CDR3 reads TGTGCCAGCAGTTCCGACACAGATACGCAGTATTTT.

As to this clonotype: Sequence at one end of the junction differs from germline and may be a read error. The chain recombines TRBV6-1 with TRBJ1-4; 9 nucleotides agree with TRBD1. The CDR3 spans 16 residues. Germline CDR1 is MNHNS and CDR2 is SASEGT. CDR3 region: CASGDGQGRKDEKLFF. The CDR3 coding sequence is TGTGCCAGCGGTGACGGACAGGGGCGGAAAGATGAAAAGCTGTTTTTT.

About this clonotype itself: A much bigger clone sits one base away, suggesting this may be a read error. The rearrangement joins TRBV5-1 to TRBJ2-5; D call uncertain. CDR1 and CDR2 from the germline V gene are SGHRS and YFSETQ. The CDR3 has 16 residues. CDR3 bases: TGCGCCAGCAGCCACCCTCTTAGAGCAGAGGATGAGAACCAGTACTTC. This sequence encodes CASSHPLRAEDENQYF.

The chain links TRBV4-3 to TRBJ2-1; D gene uncertain. Germline CDR1 and CDR2: LGHNA and YSLEER. V was shortened by 3 bases and J by 4 bases, with 16 bases between the two germline ends. The CDR3 spans 16 residues. As DNA, the CDR3 is TGCGCCAGCAGCCAGGATCCCTACTCAGAATACAATGAGCAGTTCTTC. This gives the protein CASSQDPYSEYNEQFF.

The chain has TRBV29-1 and TRBJ2-4; D is undetermined. The length of the CDR3 is 12 residues. V was shortened by 3 bases and J by 8 bases, with 11 bases between the two germline ends. Germline V gene lookup returns CDR1 SQVTM and CDR2 ANQGSEA. In nucleotides, the CDR3 is TGCAGCGTTGAGGCTAGTGGGGACATTCAGTACTTC. The encoded protein is CSVEASGDIQYF.

The rearrangement links TRBV6-5 to TRBJ2-7; 7 positions match TRBD1. Trimming cost V 11 bases and J 3 bases; bases outside gene matches: 13. This CDR3 comprises 14 residues. Germline V CDR1 and CDR2: MNHEY, SVGAGI. The CDR3 region is CAVGGQQQFYEQYF. In DNA form, the CDR3 reads TGTGCCGTTGGGGGACAGCAACAGTTCTACGAGCAGTACTTC.

Points on this clonotype: A read error may produce the germline difference seen at one junction end. The rearrangement uses TRBV11-2 and TRBJ2-7; D gene ambiguous. Germline CDR1 reads SGHAT; CDR2 reads FQNNGV. The CDR3 runs 14 residues. This chain's CDR3 is CASCLTDTAYEQYF. The CDR3 DNA follows: TGTGCGAGCTGCTTAACTGACACTGCCTACGAGCAATACTTC.

About this clonotype itself: An end of the junction does not agree with germline; a read error may underlie this. Here the CDR3 reads CVSRRTAEETQYF. Written as DNA, the CDR3 is TGTGTCAGCAGGAGGACAGCAGAAGAGACCCAGTACTTC. The chain recombines TRBV28 with TRBJ2-5; maybe TRBD1 (6 bases). The CDR3 sequence is 13 residues long. Germline-derived CDR1 and CDR2 are MDHEN and SYDVKM. The entire variable domain, with the rest obtained from reference TRBV28 and TRBJ2-5, is as follows: DVKVTQSSRYLVKRTGEKVFLECVQDMDHENMFWYRQDPGLGLRLIYFSYDVKMKEKGDIPEGYSVSREKKERFSLILESASTNQTSMYLCVSRRTAEETQYFGPGTRLLVL.

This clonotype was detected a few times. A single base separates this from a much larger clone, so it may be a read error. V and J are TRBV5-4 and TRBJ2-2; a possible D gene is TRBD1 (5 bases). CDR3 length: 15 residues. Trimming left V 2 bases short and J 5 bases short, with 13 bases between. Germline CDR1 reads SGHNT; CDR2 reads YYREEE (reference sequence). CDR3 in DNA: TGTGCCAGCAGCTTCCCAGGGAAGGGGACCGGGGAGCTGTTTTTT. Protein product: CASSFPGKGTGELFF. Filled out from reference TRBV5-4 and TRBJ2-2, the complete variable domain reads ETGVTQSPTHLIKTRGQQVTLRCSSQSGHNTVSWYQQALGQGPQFIFQYYREEENGRGNFPPRFSGLQFPNYSSELNVNALELDDSALYLCASSFPGKGTGELFFGEGSRLTVL.

As to this clonotype: The CDR3 does not end in the conserved phenylalanine or tryptophan, so this is likely a read error. This sequence joins TRBV11-2 and TRBJ2-1; D perhaps matches TRBD2 (5 bases). Germline V gene sequence: CDR1 SGHAT, CDR2 FQNNGV. With 4 bases removed from V and 8 bases from J, the gap between germline ends came to 21 bases. The CDR3 totals 16 residues. CDR3 protein: CASSSRPSGSIYEQFS. The CDR3 coding sequence is TGTGCCAGCAGCTCGCGCCCCAGTGGGAGTATCTATGAGCAGTTCTCC.

Comments on this clonotype: The missing conserved phenylalanine or tryptophan at the end of this CDR3 makes a read error likely. The CDR3 region has the DNA TGCGCCAGCAGCCCGTGGGGCACAGATACGCAGTATGTT. Residues: CASSPWGTDTQYV. The V and J genes are TRBV4-1 and TRBJ2-3, with D uncertain. The V and J ends lost 4 bases and 1 base respectively, with 6 bases between them. Germline CDR1 reads MGHRA; CDR2 reads YSYEKL. This CDR3 has 13 amino acids.

The V call is TRBV13, the J call TRBJ1-4; D is unresolved. V was shortened by 5 bases and J by 8 bases, with 12 bases between the two germline ends. Germline assignment: CDR1 PRHDT and CDR2 FYEKMQ (reference sequence). The CDR3 spans 13 residues. The CDR3 sequence is CASSLRSTEKLFF. CDR3 nucleotide sequence: TGTGCCAGCAGCCTAAGGAGCACGGAAAAACTGTTTTTT.

This clonotype was seen ten or more times. The chain carries TRBV5-6 and TRBJ1-6; 7 nucleotides match TRBD1. This CDR3 is 16 amino acids long. V shed 3 bases, J shed 5 bases, and the junction held 8 bases outside the gene matches. Per germline, CDR1 SGHDT and CDR2 YYEEEE. The CDR3 coding sequence is TGTGCCAGCAGCTGGTACAGGGGCCTAGATAATTCACCCCTCCACTTT. Protein sequence: CASSWYRGLDNSPLHF.

This clonotype was observed many times. The chain recombines TRBV6-5 with TRBJ2-7, with D possibly TRBD1 on 6 matching bases. The CDR3 sequence is 13 residues long. Trimming removed 5 bases from V and 1 base from J, with 9 bases in between. From germline, CDR1 is MNHEY and CDR2 SVGAGI. DNA of the CDR3: TGTGCCAGCAGTCTCCAGGGGTCCTACGAGCAGTACTTC. Protein: CASSLQGSYEQYF.

The sample holds one count of this clonotype. An end of the junction does not agree with germline; a read error may underlie this. The chain couples TRBV29-1 to TRBJ1-2; the D is unclear. The germline CDR1 and CDR2 sequences are SQVTM and ANQGSEA. The CDR3 is 12 residues long. The CDR3 spells CSVEEGGYGHTF. CDR3 in DNA: TGCAGCGTTGAAGAGGGTGGGTATGGCCACACCTTC.

The rearrangement joins TRBV6-1 to TRBJ2-3; 7 nucleotides align to TRBD2. The CDR3 contains 16 residues. Germline assignment: CDR1 MNHNS and CDR2 SASEGT. CDR3 sequence reads: CISSQLAGLTRDTQYF. The CDR3 nucleotides read TGTATCAGCAGTCAATTAGCGGGTTTAACAAGAGATACGCAGTATTTT.